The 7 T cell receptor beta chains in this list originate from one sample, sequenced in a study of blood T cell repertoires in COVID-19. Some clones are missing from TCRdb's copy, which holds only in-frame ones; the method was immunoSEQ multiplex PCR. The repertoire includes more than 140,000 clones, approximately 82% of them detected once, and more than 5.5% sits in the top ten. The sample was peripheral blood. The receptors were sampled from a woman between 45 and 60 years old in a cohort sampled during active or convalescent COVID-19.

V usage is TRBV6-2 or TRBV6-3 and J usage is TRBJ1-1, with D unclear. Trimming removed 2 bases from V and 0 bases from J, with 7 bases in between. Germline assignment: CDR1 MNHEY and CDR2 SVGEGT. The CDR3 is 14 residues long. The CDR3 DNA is TGTGCCAGCAGTTACGACACCGTGAACACTGAAGCTTTCTTT. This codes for CASSYDTVNTEAFF.

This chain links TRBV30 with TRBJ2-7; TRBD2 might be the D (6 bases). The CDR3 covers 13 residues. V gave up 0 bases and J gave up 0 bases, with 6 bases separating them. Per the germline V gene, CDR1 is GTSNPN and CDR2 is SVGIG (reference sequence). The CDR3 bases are TGTGCCTGGAGTGTCGGGGGCTCCTACGAGCAGTACTTC. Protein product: CAWSVGGSYEQYF.

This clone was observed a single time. The CDR3 DNA reads as TGTGCCAGCTCACAACAGGCGGTAGGCAATCAGCCCCAGCATTTT. This translates into CASSQQAVGNQPQHF. The rearrangement uses TRBV18 and TRBJ1-5; perhaps TRBD1 as D (5 bases). This CDR3 is 15 amino acids long. V gave up 4 bases and J gave up 2 bases, with 12 bases separating them. The V gene's germline CDR1 is KGHSH and CDR2 LQKENI.

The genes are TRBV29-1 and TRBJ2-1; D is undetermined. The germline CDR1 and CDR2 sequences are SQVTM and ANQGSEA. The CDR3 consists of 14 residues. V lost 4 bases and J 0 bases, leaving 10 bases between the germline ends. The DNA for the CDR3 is TGCAGCGTTGTTGTGGTTAGCTCCTACAATGAGCAGTTCTTC. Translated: CSVVVVSSYNEQFF.

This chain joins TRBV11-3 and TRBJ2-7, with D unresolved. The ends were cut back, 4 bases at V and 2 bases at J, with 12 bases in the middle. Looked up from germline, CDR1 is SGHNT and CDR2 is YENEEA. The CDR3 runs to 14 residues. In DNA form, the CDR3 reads TGTGCCAGCAGCTCCGGAGAGTACCCCTACGAGCAGTACTTC. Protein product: CASSSGEYPYEQYF.

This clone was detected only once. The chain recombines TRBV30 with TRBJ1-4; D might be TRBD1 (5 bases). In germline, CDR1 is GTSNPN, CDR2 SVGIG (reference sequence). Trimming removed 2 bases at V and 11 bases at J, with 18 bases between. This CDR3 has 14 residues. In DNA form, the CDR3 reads TGTGCCTGGAGTTACAGATGGGGGGTCGGGAAACTGTTTTTT. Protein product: CAWSYRWGVGKLFF.

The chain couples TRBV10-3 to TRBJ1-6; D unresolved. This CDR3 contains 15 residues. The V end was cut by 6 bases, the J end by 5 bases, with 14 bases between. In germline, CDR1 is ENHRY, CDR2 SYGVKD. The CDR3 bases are TGTGCCATCAGGGAAACCGGGATTGATAATTCACCCCTCCACTTT. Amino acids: CAIRETGIDNSPLHF.